This T cell receptor (beta chain) stems from a study of Graves' ophthalmopathy and Graves' hyperthyroidism. This clonotype was found many times. What it binds is not known. Trimming removed 3 bases from V and 5 bases from J, with 3 bases in between. Germline CDR1 is KGHDR and CDR2 is SFDVKD. CDR3 length equals 11 residues. Study observations and caveats: Blood also carried most expanded thyroid clonotypes exceeding 0.001 frequency.

RNA served as the template for amplifying TCR beta CDR3 regions. In the first round, RT-PCR was carried out with HTBI primers, and a multiplex PCR formed the second round. TCRdb itself ran the multiplex PCR reads through MiXCR, one entry per CDR3 protein. Of 740,000 or so distinct CDR3 sequences listed, around 40% are singletons. A duration under 3 months, NOSPECS ≥4, CAS ≥3 and moderate-to-severe activity characterized the donors with ophthalmopathy. Other autoimmune diseases, uncontrolled infections, pregnancy or lactation excluded patients from enrollment. Clinicians diagnosed using symptoms, serum thyroxine, TRAb, thyroid ultrasound and orbital computed tomography.

The chain is built from TRBV24-1 and TRBJ2-5, with unresolved D. Sample: peripheral blood. The clonotype originates from an adult man with Graves' ophthalmopathy. The CDR3 sequence: CATSDGETQYF. The CDR3 coding sequence is TGTGCCACCAGTGATGGGGAGACCCAGTACTTC.